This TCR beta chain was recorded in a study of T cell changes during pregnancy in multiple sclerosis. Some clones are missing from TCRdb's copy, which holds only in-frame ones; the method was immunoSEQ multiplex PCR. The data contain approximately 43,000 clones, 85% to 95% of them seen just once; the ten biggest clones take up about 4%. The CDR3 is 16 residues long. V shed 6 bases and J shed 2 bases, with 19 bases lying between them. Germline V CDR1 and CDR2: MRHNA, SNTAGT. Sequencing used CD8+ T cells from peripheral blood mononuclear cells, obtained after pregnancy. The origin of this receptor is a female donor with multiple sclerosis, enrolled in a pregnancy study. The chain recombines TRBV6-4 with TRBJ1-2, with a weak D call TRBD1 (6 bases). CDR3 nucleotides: TGTGCCAGCAGCCAGAGTCCCGGGACATACAACTATGGCTACACCTTC. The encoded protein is CASSQSPGTYNYGYTF.